Following are 19 T cell receptor beta chains from one sample sequenced in a study of glioma-infiltrating T cells after dendritic cell vaccination. Some clones are missing from TCRdb's copy, which holds only in-frame ones; the method was immunoSEQ multiplex PCR. Of about 64,000 clones listed, around 83% were seen once; the top ten hold under 10%. The material was blood, obtained before dendritic cell vaccination. These receptors were collected from a human donor with glioblastoma.

The chain joins TRBV27 to TRBJ1-2; TRBD1 might be the D (5 bases). CDR3 size: 14 residues. V gave up 6 bases and J gave up 4 bases, with 15 bases separating them. Germline V gene lookup returns CDR1 MNHEY and CDR2 SMNVEV (reference sequence). The CDR3: CASSDGRTPYGYTF. CDR3 sequence (DNA): TGTGCCAGCAGCGATGGACGGACACCCTATGGCTACACCTTC.

The chain carries TRBV20-1 and TRBJ2-1, with D possibly TRBD2 on 5 matching bases. The CDR3 is 11 amino acids. V shed 1 base and J shed 8 bases, with 6 bases lying between them. Germline V gives CDR1 DFQATT, CDR2 SNEGSKA (reference sequence). CDR3: CSARGEYEQFF. The CDR3 nucleotides are TGCAGTGCTAGAGGGGAGTATGAGCAGTTCTTC.

V gene TRBV5-4 combines with J gene TRBJ2-7; D possibly corresponds to TRBD2 (6 bases). The V gene's germline CDR1 is SGHNT and CDR2 YYREEE (reference sequence). The CDR3 covers 15 residues. The germline V and J ends were trimmed by 3 bases and 3 bases, with 16 bases remaining between them. The CDR3 region has the DNA TGTGCCAGCAGCTCCGGGGACTCCCCCTTCTACGAGCAGTACTTC. Its translation is CASSSGDSPFYEQYF.

V gene TRBV27 combines with J gene TRBJ2-7; 10 bases are a match to TRBD2. The CDR3 length is 16 residues. J gave up 3 bases and V 5 bases, and 10 bases lay outside the gene matches. In germline, CDR1 is MNHEY, CDR2 SMNVEV (reference sequence). Here the CDR3 reads CASSTPQRGGDYEQYF. The CDR3 DNA sequence: TGTGCCAGCAGTACCCCCCAGCGGGGGGGGGACTACGAGCAGTACTTC.

This clone was observed a few times. The chain has TRBV14 and TRBJ2-3; TRBD2 aligns across 7 bases. Germline CDR1 and CDR2: SGHDN and FVKESK. The CDR3 covers 16 residues. J gave up 2 bases and V 3 bases, and 8 bases lay outside the gene matches. The CDR3 loop is CASSQMGGSHTDTQYF. CDR3 DNA sequence: TGTGCCAGCAGCCAGATGGGAGGGTCCCACACAGATACGCAGTATTTT.

V gene TRBV5-1 combines with J gene TRBJ2-1; D possibly corresponds to TRBD2 (7 bases). The germline CDR1 and CDR2 sequences are SGHRS and YFSETQ. The CDR3 runs to 15 residues. Trimming took off 7 bases at V and 7 bases at J, with 21 bases between the two ends. In DNA form, the CDR3 reads TGCGCCAGCGCCCAAATAGGGGGGGGCCTGAATGAGCAGTTCTTC. As protein: CASAQIGGGLNEQFF.

The genes are TRBV20-1 and TRBJ2-5; D remains unclear. The germline CDR1 and CDR2 sequences are DFQATT and SNEGSKA (reference sequence). V lost 3 bases and J 5 bases, leaving 7 bases between the germline ends. This CDR3 contains 11 residues. The CDR3 DNA reads as TGCAGTGCTAGTCTCCGGGAGACCCAGTACTTC. It is translated as CSASLRETQYF.

This chain links TRBV6-1 with TRBJ2-5; TRBD2 matches at 8 bases. This CDR3 is built from 15 residues. The germline CDR1 and CDR2 sequences are MNHNS and SASEGT. The J segment lost 4 bases and the V segment lost 3 bases, leaving 7 bases of the junction unmatched. Here the CDR3 reads CASSDIGGGRETQYF. The CDR3 coding sequence is TGTGCCAGCAGTGATATAGGCGGGGGGCGAGAGACCCAGTACTTC.

This chain uses TRBV6-1 with TRBJ1-5; 7 bases match TRBD1. V was clipped by 4 bases and J by 6 bases; unmatched bases: 3. CDR3 length: 13 residues. Germline V lookup: CDR1 MNHNS, CDR2 SASEGT. The CDR3 sequence: CASSVGTVQPQHF. In nucleotides, the CDR3 is TGTGCCAGCAGTGTAGGGACAGTTCAGCCCCAGCATTTT.

The chain is built from TRBV18 and TRBJ2-6; tentatively, D is TRBD2 (5 bases). The CDR3 is 18 residues long. V lost 3 bases, J lost 0 bases, and 15 bases lay in between. The germline gives CDR1 KGHSH, CDR2 LQKENI. CDR3 bases: TGTGCCAGCTCACCTCGAGGCGGGTCCTTCTCTGGGGCCAACGTCCTGACTTTC. Its protein is CASSPRGGSFSGANVLTF.

With regard to this clone: Its ends do not fully match the called genes, so a read error is possible. This chain connects TRBV9 to TRBJ2-7; 13 bases agree with TRBD2. Germline V gene sequence: CDR1 SGDLS, CDR2 YYNGEE. This CDR3 comprises 14 residues. The CDR3 region is CASSYGLAGDVPLF. The DNA for the CDR3 is TGTGCCAGCAGTTACGGACTAGCGGGGGATGTCCCCCTCTTC.

Concerning this clone itself: An end of the junction does not agree with germline; a read error may underlie this. The V call is TRBV7-7, the J call TRBJ2-5; no clear D. The CDR3 length is 17 residues. CDR1 SSHAT and CDR2 FNYEAQ come from the germline V gene (reference sequence). The CDR3, as DNA: TGTGCTAGCAGCTTAAAACCCCACGGCAAGACACAAGAGACCCAGTACTTC. It codes for CASSLKPHGKTQETQYF.

This chain connects TRBV5-1 to TRBJ2-7; 8 nucleotides align to TRBD2. The CDR3 consists of 12 residues. Trimming cost V 7 bases and J 7 bases; bases outside gene matches: 7. Germline lookup yields CDR1 SGHRS and CDR2 YFSETQ. DNA of the CDR3: TGCGCCAGCGACGCGGGGGGCGGAGAGCAGTACTTC. It specifies CASDAGGGEQYF.

On this clone: The junction shows a germline mismatch at one end, possibly a read error. The chain carries TRBV7-7 and TRBJ2-5; 8 bases align to TRBD2. The CDR3 is made up of 15 amino acids. CDR1 is SSHAT and CDR2 is FNYEAQ in the germline V gene (reference sequence). The CDR3 DNA is TGTGCTAGCAGCTCCCAAGGCGGGGGGCGGGAGACCCAGTACTTC. Its protein is CASSSQGGGRETQYF.

The chain recombines TRBV18 with TRBJ1-1; 9 nucleotides match TRBD1. The CDR3 totals 14 residues. J lost 2 bases, V lost 6 bases, and 4 bases had no gene match. Germline V gene data show CDR1 as KGHSH and CDR2 as LQKENI. CDR3 coding DNA: TGTGCCAGCTCCCCGGGACAGGGAAACACTGAAGCTTTCTTT. Encoded protein: CASSPGQGNTEAFF.

This clone has a handful of counts. J is TRBJ2-1 and V is TRBV10-3; no definite D call. The CDR3 loop spans 15 amino acids. The germline V and J ends were trimmed by 3 bases and 5 bases, with 14 bases remaining between them. CDR1 is ENHRY and CDR2 is SYGVKD in the germline V gene. The chain's CDR3 is CAISDLVTRNNEQFF. The CDR3 DNA sequence: TGTGCCATCAGTGATCTAGTGACTCGGAACAATGAGCAGTTCTTC.

The CDR3 coding sequence is TGTGCCAGCAGCTCCCCGGTGCGGGCTAAACTCCTCCGTTCACCCCTCCACTTT. It encodes CASSSPVRAKLLRSPLHF. This chain connects TRBV12-1 to TRBJ1-6. TRBV12-1 is a documented pseudogene. This CDR3 is built from 18 residues.

The V and J genes are TRBV28 and TRBJ1-1; D unresolved. V lost 6 bases and J lost 13, with 18 bases in between. Germline V gives CDR1 MDHEN, CDR2 SYDVKM. The CDR3 is made up of 12 amino acids. CDR3 region: CASRSPGEVVFF. In nucleotides, the CDR3 is TGTGCCAGCAGGTCTCCGGGTGAGGTGGTTTTCTTT.

This clone has more than one count but fewer than ten. This sequence joins TRBV2 and TRBJ2-4; possibly TRBD2 for D (7 bases). The CDR3 is made up of 17 amino acids. Trimming pared 2 bases from V and 1 base from J, leaving 15 bases between. CDR1 is SNHLY and CDR2 is FYNNEI in the germline V gene. The CDR3: CASSEWGGASAKNIQYF. The CDR3 DNA reads TGTGCCAGCAGTGAATGGGGGGGGGCCTCGGCCAAAAACATTCAGTACTTC.